This passage covers 8 T cell receptor beta chains from one sample sequenced in a study of T cells in Graves' hyperthyroidism and ophthalmopathy. Authors of the study amplified TCR beta CDR3 regions from RNA transcripts. The study used the HTBI primer set for a first-round RT-PCR of the TCR CDR3. MiXCR, run by TCRdb on the multiplex PCR reads, gives a single entry per CDR3 protein. The sample carries about 360,000 distinct CDR3 sequences, approximately 15% recorded once. Material: blood. These receptors were obtained from a woman aged 18-35 years with Graves' hyperthyroidism that later progressed to Graves' ophthalmopathy.

This chain joins TRBV28 and TRBJ2-5; TRBD1 matches 9 bases. V was clipped by 6 bases and J by 5 bases; unmatched bases: 10. Germline CDR1 and CDR2: MDHEN and SYDVKM. The CDR3 loop spans 15 amino acids. CDR3 sequence reads: CASRTQGAGEETQYF. CDR3 coding DNA: TGTGCCAGCAGAACACAGGGGGCAGGAGAGGAGACCCAGTACTTC.

This clonotype was observed a few times. The chain uses TRBV27 and TRBJ2-2; 12 positions match TRBD1. V was pared by 7 bases and J by 4 bases, with 10 bases of the junction left unmatched. The CDR3 totals 17 residues. The germline V gene encodes CDR1 MNHEY and CDR2 SMNVEV (reference sequence). The CDR3: CASTVGTGGAGTGELFF. CDR3 coding DNA: TGTGCCAGCACCGTGGGGACAGGGGGCGCGGGCACCGGGGAGCTGTTTTTT.

The CDR3 loop is CASSSRERVTFGAEQFF. CDR3 sequence (DNA): TGTGCCAGCAGTTCCCGAGAGCGGGTGACATTTGGGGCTGAGCAGTTCTTC. The chain employs TRBV6-1 and TRBJ2-1; D might be TRBD2 (6 bases). The CDR3 is made up of 17 amino acids. Germline assignment: CDR1 MNHNS and CDR2 SASEGT. V shed 5 bases and J shed 9 bases, with 26 bases lying between them.

The chain has TRBV18 and TRBJ2-7, with 10 positions matching TRBD2. This CDR3 spans 15 amino acids. CDR1 is KGHSH, CDR2 LQKENI, per germline. After removal of 2 bases from V and 4 bases from J, the junction contained 5 bases not matched to a gene. The CDR3 region is CASSPTASGSYEQYF. In DNA form, the CDR3 reads TGTGCCAGCTCACCAACCGCTAGCGGGAGTTACGAGCAGTACTTC.

This clonotype was recorded at least ten times. The rearrangement joins TRBV3-1 to TRBJ1-1; D unresolved. V lost 4 bases and J lost 0, with 12 bases in between. Germline V lookup: CDR1 LGHDT, CDR2 YNNKEL (reference sequence). The CDR3 is 15 residues long. CDR3 protein: CASSPQPKLNTEAFF. Here the CDR3 DNA reads TGTGCCAGCAGCCCCCAACCGAAACTGAACACTGAAGCTTTCTTT.

This clonotype was recorded a few times. The chain joins TRBV7-9 to TRBJ2-1; D ambiguous. Between the trimmed V and J ends, which lost 2 bases and 7 bases, there was a span of 9 bases. The germline gives CDR1 SEHNR, CDR2 FQNEAQ (reference sequence). The CDR3 is made up of 13 amino acids. This CDR3 is CASSLNPSNEQFF. The CDR3, as DNA: TGTGCCAGCAGCTTAAACCCGTCGAATGAGCAGTTCTTC.

This clonotype was detected many times. J is TRBJ2-6 and V is TRBV28; D gene uncertain. This CDR3 comprises 14 residues. Trimming shortened V by 5 bases and J by 0 bases, and 5 bases separated the two germline ends. Looked up from germline, CDR1 is MDHEN and CDR2 is SYDVKM. CDR3 sequence: CASSIGSGANVLTF. The CDR3 DNA reads as TGTGCCAGCAGTATTGGCTCTGGGGCCAACGTCCTGACTTTC.

This clonotype was detected a few times. The rearrangement joins TRBV6-1 to TRBJ2-1; D remains unclear. The germline CDR1 and CDR2 sequences are MNHNS and SASEGT. CDR3 length: 13 residues. The germline V and J ends were trimmed by 11 bases and 0 bases, with 11 bases remaining between them. The chain's CDR3 is CAVSQSSYNEQFF. The CDR3 DNA follows: TGTGCCGTCTCCCAGAGCTCCTACAATGAGCAGTTCTTC.